Sequencing of this TCR beta chain was carried out in a study of blood T cell repertoires in COVID-19. Whole-study context: The origin of the acute and convalescent COVID-19 samples was the United States, Italy and Spain. Nucleic acid was either cDNA or gDNA, and it came from T cells, B-cell-depleted T cells, or PBMCs.

Trimming cost V 2 bases and J 9 bases; bases outside gene matches: 9. The CDR3 is 16 amino acids. The germline CDR1 and CDR2 sequences are MNHEY and SVGAGI. As originally analysed: From reference gene primer amplification, estimates of nucleated cell counts were derived. The data were produced by immunoSEQ multiplex PCR, yet TCRdb's version contains in-frame clones alone and is incomplete. V and J calls and clone size come straight from that table; D and trimming were deduced from the DNA. The sample lists over 100,000 clones, around four fifths occurring once. The sequence was obtained from a man aged 70 or older with acute or convalescent COVID-19. The V and J genes are TRBV6-5 and TRBJ1-6; 8 bases agree with TRBD1. The sample was peripheral blood. Here the CDR3 DNA reads TGTGCCAGCAGTTACACCCAATTTACAGGGGGTTCACCCCTCCACTTT. Protein product: CASSYTQFTGGSPLHF.